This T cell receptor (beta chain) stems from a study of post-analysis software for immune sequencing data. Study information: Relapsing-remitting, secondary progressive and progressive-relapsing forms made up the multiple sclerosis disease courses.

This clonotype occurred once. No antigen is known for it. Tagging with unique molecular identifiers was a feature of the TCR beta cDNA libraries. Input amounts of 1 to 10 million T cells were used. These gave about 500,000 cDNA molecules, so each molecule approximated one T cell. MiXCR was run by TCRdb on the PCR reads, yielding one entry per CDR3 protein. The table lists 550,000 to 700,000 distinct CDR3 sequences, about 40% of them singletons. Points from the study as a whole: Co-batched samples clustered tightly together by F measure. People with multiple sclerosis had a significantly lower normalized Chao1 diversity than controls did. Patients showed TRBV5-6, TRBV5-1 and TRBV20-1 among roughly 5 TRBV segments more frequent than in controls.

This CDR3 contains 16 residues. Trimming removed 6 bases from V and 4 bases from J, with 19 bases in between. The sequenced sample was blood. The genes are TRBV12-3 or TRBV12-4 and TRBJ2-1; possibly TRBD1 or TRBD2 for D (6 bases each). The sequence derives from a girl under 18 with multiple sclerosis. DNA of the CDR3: TGTGCCAGCAGCTTGTTGAAGGGGGGAGGATACAATGAGCAGTTCTTC. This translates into CASSLLKGGGYNEQFF.